This T cell receptor beta chain was retrieved from a study of identical twins. J gave up 6 bases and V 2 bases, and 7 bases lay outside the gene matches. CDR1 and CDR2 (germline): SGHRS, YFSETQ. CDR3 length: 15 residues. This clonotype has only a few counts. MiXCR, run by TCRdb on the 5' RACE reads, gives a single entry per CDR3 protein. This table has about 920,000 distinct CDR3 sequences, around an eighth appearing once. These records were also assigned to another study, of yellow fever vaccine responses in identical twins.

The receptor's source is a young woman in good health. Sequencing input: PBMCs. The chain links TRBV5-1 to TRBJ2-3, with TRBD2 identical over 9 bases. The CDR3 spells CASSFLAGELDTQYF. The CDR3 bases are TGCGCCAGCAGCTTTTTAGCGGGGGAGTTGGATACGCAGTATTTT.